The source of this T cell receptor beta chain is a study of long-term antiretroviral therapy in people with HIV. With 4 bases removed from V and 2 bases from J, the gap between germline ends came to 15 bases. CDR3 length: 15 amino acids. Germline V gene sequence: CDR1 SGHRS, CDR2 YFSETQ. This clone was detected once. The assay used was immunoSEQ (version v3.0), run at survey level. Only in-frame clones appear in the TCRdb table, and some are missing; sequencing was by immunoSEQ multiplex PCR. The sample carries 25,000 to 35,000 clones, 90% to 97% recorded once. The specimen was unsorted PBMCs, collected 6.5 to 6.6 years after starting antiretroviral therapy. This sequence originates from a man younger than 40 with HIV. The V call is TRBV5-1, the J call TRBJ1-2, with no clear D. As DNA, the CDR3 is TGCGCCAGCAGCCAATACGGAACCTCCAACTATGGCTACACCTTC. It specifies CASSQYGTSNYGYTF.